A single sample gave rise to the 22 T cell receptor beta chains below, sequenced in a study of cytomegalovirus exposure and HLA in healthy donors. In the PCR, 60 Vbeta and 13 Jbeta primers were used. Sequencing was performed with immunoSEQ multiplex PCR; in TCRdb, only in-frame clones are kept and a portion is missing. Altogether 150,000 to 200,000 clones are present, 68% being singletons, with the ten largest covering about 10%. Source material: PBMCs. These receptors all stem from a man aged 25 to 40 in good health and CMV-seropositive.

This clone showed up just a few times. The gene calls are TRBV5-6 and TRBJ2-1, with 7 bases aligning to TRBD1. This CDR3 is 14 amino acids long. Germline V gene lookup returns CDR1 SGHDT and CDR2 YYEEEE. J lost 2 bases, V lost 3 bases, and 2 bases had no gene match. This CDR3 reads CASSWTGPYNEQFF. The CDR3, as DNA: TGTGCCAGCAGCTGGACAGGACCCTACAATGAGCAGTTCTTC.

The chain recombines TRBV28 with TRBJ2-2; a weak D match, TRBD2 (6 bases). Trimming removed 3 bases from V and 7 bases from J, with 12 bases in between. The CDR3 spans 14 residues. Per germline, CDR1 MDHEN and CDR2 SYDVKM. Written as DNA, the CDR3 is TGTGCCAGCAGTTTTGGGGGAGGCCTCGGGGAGCTGTTTTTT. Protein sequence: CASSFGGGLGELFF.

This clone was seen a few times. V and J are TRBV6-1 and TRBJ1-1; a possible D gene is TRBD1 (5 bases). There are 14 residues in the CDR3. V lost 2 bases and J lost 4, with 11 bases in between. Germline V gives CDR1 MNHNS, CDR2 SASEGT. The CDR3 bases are TGTGCCAGCAGTGAAATGGAGGGGAGCACTGAAGCTTTCTTT. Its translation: CASSEMEGSTEAFF.

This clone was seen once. DNA for the CDR3: TGCGCCAGCAGCCAGGACCAGCGGGAGCTCAACGAGCAGTACTTC. It yields the protein CASSQDQRELNEQYF. This chain joins TRBV4-1 and TRBJ2-5, with 8 bases that match TRBD2. The J call may be wrong; the DNA end is better matched by TRBJ2-7. The CDR3 sequence is 15 residues long. Germline V gene sequence: CDR1 MGHRA, CDR2 YSYEKL.

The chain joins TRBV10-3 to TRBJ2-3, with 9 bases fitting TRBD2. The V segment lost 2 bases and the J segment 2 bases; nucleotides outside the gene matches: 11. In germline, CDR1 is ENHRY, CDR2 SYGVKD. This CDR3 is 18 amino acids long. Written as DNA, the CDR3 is TGTGCCATCAGTGAGCCACCCTTGGCTAGCGGGAACACAGATACGCAGTATTTT. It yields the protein CAISEPPLASGNTDTQYF.

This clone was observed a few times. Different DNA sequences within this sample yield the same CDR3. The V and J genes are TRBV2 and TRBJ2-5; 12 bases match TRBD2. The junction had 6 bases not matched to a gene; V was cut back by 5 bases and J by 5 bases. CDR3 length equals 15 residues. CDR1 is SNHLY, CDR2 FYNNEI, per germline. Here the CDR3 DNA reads TGTGCCAGCAGTTCCGGTACTAGCGGGGGGGAGACCCAGTACTTC. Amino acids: CASSSGTSGGETQYF.

CDR3 residues: CASSPLIQGAFTDTQYF. CDR3 DNA: TGTGCCAGCTCACCTCTTATACAGGGGGCCTTCACAGATACGCAGTATTTT. The chain links TRBV18 to TRBJ2-3; 9 nucleotides align to TRBD1. This CDR3 region has 17 residues. V lost 3 bases and J lost 2; bases outside the gene matches: 9. Germline-derived CDR1 and CDR2 are KGHSH and LQKENI.

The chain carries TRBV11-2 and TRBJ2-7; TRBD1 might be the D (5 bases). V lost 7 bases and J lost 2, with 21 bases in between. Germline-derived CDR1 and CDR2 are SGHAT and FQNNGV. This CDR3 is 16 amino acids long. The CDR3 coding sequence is TGTGCCAGCACCGACCCTTGGGGCTCATTCCCCTACGAGCAGTACTTC. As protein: CASTDPWGSFPYEQYF.

CDR3: CASSYLNRDEDEQYF. The DNA of the CDR3 is TGTGCCAGCAGTTACTTAAACAGGGACGAGGACGAGCAGTACTTC. J is TRBJ2-7 and V is TRBV6-6, with D possibly matching TRBD1 (6 bases). Trimming removed 1 base at V and 5 bases at J, with 15 bases between. The length of the CDR3 is 15 residues. Germline V lookup: CDR1 MNHNY, CDR2 SVGAGI (reference sequence).

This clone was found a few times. CDR3 DNA sequence: TGCGCCAGCAGCTTGGCGGGACAGCTAAACTCCTACGAGCAGTACTTC. Protein: CASSLAGQLNSYEQYF. This chain connects TRBV5-1 to TRBJ2-5, with 7 bases matching TRBD1. The DNA end lines up better with TRBJ2-7; the J call may be wrong. Germline CDR1 reads SGHRS; CDR2 reads YFSETQ. The CDR3 totals 16 residues.

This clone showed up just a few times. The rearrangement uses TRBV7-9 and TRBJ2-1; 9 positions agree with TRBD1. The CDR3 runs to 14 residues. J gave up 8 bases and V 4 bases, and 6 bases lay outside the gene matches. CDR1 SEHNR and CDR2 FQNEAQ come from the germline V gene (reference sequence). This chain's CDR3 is CASSWDRDWDEQFF. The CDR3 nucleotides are TGTGCCAGCAGCTGGGACAGGGATTGGGATGAGCAGTTCTTC.

The CDR3 protein is CASSKQGGNQPQHF. The CDR3 coding sequence is TGTGCCAGTAGTAAACAGGGGGGCAATCAGCCCCAGCATTTT. The V and J genes are TRBV19 and TRBJ1-5; 8 positions match TRBD1. The CDR3 is made up of 14 amino acids. CDR1 is LNHDA and CDR2 is SQIVND in the germline V gene (reference sequence). J lost 2 bases, V lost 4 bases, and 1 base had no gene match.

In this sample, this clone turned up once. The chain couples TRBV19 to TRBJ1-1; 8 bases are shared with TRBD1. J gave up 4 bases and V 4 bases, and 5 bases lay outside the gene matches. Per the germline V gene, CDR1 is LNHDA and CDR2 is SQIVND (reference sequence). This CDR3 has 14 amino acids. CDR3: CASSRGQVSTEAFF. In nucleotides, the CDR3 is TGTGCCAGTAGTAGGGGACAGGTGAGCACTGAAGCTTTCTTT.

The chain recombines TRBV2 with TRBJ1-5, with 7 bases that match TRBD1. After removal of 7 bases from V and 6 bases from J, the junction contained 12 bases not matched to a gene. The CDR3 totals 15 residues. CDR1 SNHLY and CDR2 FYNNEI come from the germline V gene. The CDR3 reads CASTNGQEGGQPQHF. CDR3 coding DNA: TGTGCCAGCACAAACGGACAGGAAGGGGGTCAGCCCCAGCATTTT.

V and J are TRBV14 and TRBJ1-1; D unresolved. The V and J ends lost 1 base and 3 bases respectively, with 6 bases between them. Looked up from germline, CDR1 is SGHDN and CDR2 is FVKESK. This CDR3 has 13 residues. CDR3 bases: TGTGCCAGCAGCCAAGCGGAGGACACTGAAGCTTTCTTT. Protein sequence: CASSQAEDTEAFF.

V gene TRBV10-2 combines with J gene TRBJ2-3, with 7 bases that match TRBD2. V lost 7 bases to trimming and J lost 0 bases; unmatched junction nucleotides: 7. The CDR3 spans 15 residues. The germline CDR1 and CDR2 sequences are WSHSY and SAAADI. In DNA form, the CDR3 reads TGCGCCAGCACCTTTAGCGGGCCTAGCACAGATACGCAGTATTTT. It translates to CASTFSGPSTDTQYF.

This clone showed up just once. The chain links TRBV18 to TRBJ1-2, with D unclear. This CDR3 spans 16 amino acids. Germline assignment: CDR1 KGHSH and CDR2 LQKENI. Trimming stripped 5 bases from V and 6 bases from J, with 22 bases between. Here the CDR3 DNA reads TGTGCCAGCTCATCAGATGCAGTCCCGGGAGGAGATGGCTACACCTTC. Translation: CASSSDAVPGGDGYTF.

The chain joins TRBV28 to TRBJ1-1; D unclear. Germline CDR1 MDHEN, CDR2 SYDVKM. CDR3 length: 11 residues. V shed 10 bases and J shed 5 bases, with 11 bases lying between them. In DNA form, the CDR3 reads TGTGCCACCAATGCCGAGACTGAAGCTTTCTTT. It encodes CATNAETEAFF. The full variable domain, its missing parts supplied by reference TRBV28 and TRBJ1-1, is DVKVTQSSRYLVKRTGEKVFLECVQDMDHENMFWYRQDPGLGLRLIYFSYDVKMKEKGDIPEGYSVSREKKERFSLILESASTNQTSMYLCATNAETEAFFGQGTRLTVV.

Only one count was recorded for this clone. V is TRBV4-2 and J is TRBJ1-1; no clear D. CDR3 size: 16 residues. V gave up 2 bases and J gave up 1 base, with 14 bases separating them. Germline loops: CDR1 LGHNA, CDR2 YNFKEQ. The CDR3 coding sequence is TGTGCCAGCAGCCAACAGACTCAGACGGCGAACACTGAAGCTTTCTTT. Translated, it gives CASSQQTQTANTEAFF.

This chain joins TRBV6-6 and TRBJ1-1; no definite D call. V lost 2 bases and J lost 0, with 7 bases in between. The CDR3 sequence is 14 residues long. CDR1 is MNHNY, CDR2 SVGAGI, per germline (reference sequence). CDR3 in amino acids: CASSYAAMNTEAFF. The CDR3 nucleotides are TGTGCCAGCAGTTACGCGGCCATGAACACTGAAGCTTTCTTT.

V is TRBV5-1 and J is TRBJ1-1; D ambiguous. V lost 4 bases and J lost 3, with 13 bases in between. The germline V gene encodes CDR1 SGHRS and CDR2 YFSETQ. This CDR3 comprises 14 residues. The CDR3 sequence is CASSALSGHTEAFF. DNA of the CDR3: TGCGCCAGCAGCGCCCTCAGTGGGCACACTGAAGCTTTCTTT.

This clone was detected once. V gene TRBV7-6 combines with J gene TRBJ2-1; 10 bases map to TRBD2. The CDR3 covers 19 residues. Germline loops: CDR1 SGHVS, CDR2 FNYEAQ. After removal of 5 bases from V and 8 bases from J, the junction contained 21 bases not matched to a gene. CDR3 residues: CASSLHSGRALFRCDEQFF. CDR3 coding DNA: TGTGCCAGCAGCCTACACAGCGGGAGGGCCCTCTTCCGATGCGATGAGCAGTTCTTC. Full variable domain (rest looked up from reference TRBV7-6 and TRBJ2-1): GAGVSQSPRYKVTKRGQDVALRCDPISGHVSLYWYRQALGQGPEFLTYFNYEAQQDKSGLPNDRFSAERPEGSISTLTIQRTEQRDSAMYRCASSLHSGRALFRCDEQFFGPGTRLTVL.